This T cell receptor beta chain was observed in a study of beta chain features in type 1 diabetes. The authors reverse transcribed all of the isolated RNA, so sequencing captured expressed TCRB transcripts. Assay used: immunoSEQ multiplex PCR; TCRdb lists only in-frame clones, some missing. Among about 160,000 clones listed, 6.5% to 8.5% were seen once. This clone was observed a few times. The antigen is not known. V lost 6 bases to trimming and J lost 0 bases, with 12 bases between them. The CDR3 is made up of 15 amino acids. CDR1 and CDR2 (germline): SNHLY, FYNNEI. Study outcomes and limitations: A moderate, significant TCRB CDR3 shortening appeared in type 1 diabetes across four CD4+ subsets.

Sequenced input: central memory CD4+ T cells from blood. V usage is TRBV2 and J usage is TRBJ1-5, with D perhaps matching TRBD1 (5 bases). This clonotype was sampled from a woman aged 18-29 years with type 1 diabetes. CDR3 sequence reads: CASSVQVYSNQPQHF. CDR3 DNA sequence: TGTGCCAGCAGCGTACAGGTTTATAGCAATCAGCCCCAGCATTTT.